A single sample is the source of the 30 T cell receptor beta chains below, sequenced in a study of T cells in localized non-small cell lung cancer. Some clones are missing from TCRdb's copy, which holds only in-frame ones; the method was immunoSEQ multiplex PCR. The data contain 90,000 to 95,000 clones, roughly 87% of them singletons. This specimen consisted of peripheral blood, obtained before any cancer treatment. These receptors came from a man between 35 and 75 years old with stage I squamous cell lung carcinoma.

V gene TRBV9 combines with J gene TRBJ1-5; D remains unclear. The CDR3 is 13 amino acids. V was clipped by 0 bases and J by 6 bases, with 7 bases between them. CDR1 SGDLS and CDR2 YYNGEE come from the germline V gene. In DNA, the CDR3 is TGTGCCAGCAGCGTAGAGTTAGGTCAGCCCCAGCATTTT. Translating it yields CASSVELGQPQHF.

This chain connects TRBV2 to TRBJ2-1; no clear D. Germline CDR1 reads SNHLY; CDR2 reads FYNNEI. Trimming stripped 11 bases from V and 3 bases from J, with 8 bases between. This CDR3 is built from 11 residues. The CDR3 DNA follows: TGTGCCGGGGTCTACTACAATGAGCAGTTCTTC. Translated, it gives CAGVYYNEQFF.

This clone showed up just a few times. The chain couples TRBV5-1 to TRBJ1-2, with 7 bases matching TRBD1. The J segment lost 4 bases and the V segment lost 0 bases, leaving 9 bases of the junction unmatched. CDR1 is SGHRS and CDR2 is YFSETQ in the germline V gene. The CDR3 length is 16 residues. CDR3 loop: CASSLVIEGARYGYTF. CDR3 bases: TGCGCCAGCAGCTTGGTAATAGAGGGGGCTCGCTATGGCTACACCTTC. The whole variable domain, remainder taken from reference TRBV5-1 and TRBJ1-2, is KAGVTQTPRYLIKTRGQQVTLSCSPISGHRSVSWYQQTPGQGLQFLFEYFSETQRNKGNFPGRFSGRQFSNSRSEMNVSTLELGDSALYLCASSLVIEGARYGYTFGSGTRLTVV.

V usage is TRBV21-1 and J usage is TRBJ2-7. TRBV21-1 is described as a pseudogene. The CDR3 loop spans 16 amino acids. The CDR3 DNA reads as TGTGCCAGCAGCAAAGCGTCCAGGAGCAGCTCCTACGAGCAGTACTTC. Translating it yields CASSKASRSSSYEQYF.

The chain combines TRBV19 with TRBJ1-5; weak D call: TRBD1 (5 bases). Germline-derived CDR1 and CDR2 are LNHDA and SQIVND (reference sequence). The CDR3 has 18 residues. Trimming left V 0 bases short and J 5 bases short, with 20 bases between. For the CDR3, the DNA is TGTGCCAGTAGTATAGATTGGGCTGGCAGGAGGGGAGATCAGCCCCAGCATTTT. Protein sequence: CASSIDWAGRRGDQPQHF.

The chain is built from TRBV30 and TRBJ1-6; TRBD1 is a possible D gene (6 bases). The V gene's germline CDR1 is GTSNPN and CDR2 SVGIG (reference sequence). V was cut by 2 bases and J by 7 bases, with 15 bases left in between. The CDR3 is 15 amino acids. CDR3 residues: CAWSSGVGRNSPLHF. In DNA form, the CDR3 reads TGTGCCTGGAGTTCAGGGGTGGGGAGAAATTCACCCCTCCACTTT.

The V and J genes are TRBV4-1 and TRBJ2-5, with 7 nucleotides matching TRBD2. CDR1 is MGHRA, CDR2 YSYEKL, per germline. V gave up 0 bases and J gave up 5 bases; unmatched junction bases: 6. This CDR3 is 15 amino acids long. The CDR3 here is CASSQDNRREETQYF. CDR3 DNA sequence: TGCGCCAGCAGCCAAGATAATCGGCGGGAGGAGACCCAGTACTTC.

For this clone: At the DNA level, this CDR3 is encoded by other sequences in the same sample as well. V is TRBV19 and J is TRBJ1-1; no definite D call. Trimming pared 3 bases from V and 2 bases from J, leaving 10 bases between. CDR3 size: 14 residues. Looked up from germline, CDR1 is LNHDA and CDR2 is SQIVND (reference sequence). In DNA, the CDR3 is TGTGCCAGTAGTATTTCGGGCCCTAACACTGAAGCTTTCTTT. Protein sequence: CASSISGPNTEAFF.

This chain joins TRBV28 and TRBJ1-1, with D maybe TRBD1 (6 bases). The CDR3 is 13 residues long. The germline V and J ends were trimmed by 6 bases and 3 bases, with 11 bases remaining between them. Germline V lookup: CDR1 MDHEN, CDR2 SYDVKM. The CDR3 protein is CASSYGGHTEAFF. The CDR3 DNA reads as TGTGCCAGCAGCTATGGGGGGCACACTGAAGCTTTCTTT.

The J gene is TRBJ1-5, the V gene TRBV29-1; D remains ambiguous. CDR3 length: 13 amino acids. V gave up 6 bases and J gave up 0 bases, with 9 bases separating them. CDR1 SQVTM and CDR2 ANQGSEA come from the germline V gene. CDR3 nucleotides: TGCAGCGTGAGCGAAAATAGCAATCAGCCCCAGCATTTT. Translating gives CSVSENSNQPQHF. The whole variable domain, filled in from reference TRBV29-1 and TRBJ1-5, reads SAVISQKPSRDICQRGTSLTIQCQVDSQVTMMFWYRQQPGQSLTLIATANQGSEATYESGFVIDKFPISRPNLTFSTLTVSNMSPEDSSIYLCSVSENSNQPQHFGDGTRLSIL.

The genes are TRBV6-5 and TRBJ2-3; no clear D. The germline CDR1 and CDR2 sequences are MNHEY and SVGAGI. This CDR3 has 15 amino acids. Trimming shortened V by 2 bases and J by 1 base, and 10 bases separated the two germline ends. The CDR3 sequence is CASSYGPAGTDTQYF. The CDR3 region has the DNA TGTGCCAGCAGTTACGGGCCCGCAGGCACAGATACGCAGTATTTT.

This clone was seen only once. The rearrangement links TRBV5-1 to TRBJ2-1; D tentatively reads TRBD1 or TRBD2 (5 bases each). CDR3 length: 13 amino acids. Trimming left V 5 bases short and J 7 bases short, with 13 bases between. Germline assignment: CDR1 SGHRS and CDR2 YFSETQ. CDR3 residues: CASSLREGNEQFF. In DNA, the CDR3 is TGCGCCAGCAGTTTGCGAGAGGGGAATGAGCAGTTCTTC.

This sequence joins TRBV4-3 and TRBJ2-7; D is ambiguous. V lost 0 bases and J 5 bases, leaving 20 bases between the germline ends. The germline V gene has CDR1 LGHNA and CDR2 YSLEER. CDR3 length: 17 residues. CDR3: CASSQDFLSGKKNEQYF. DNA for the CDR3: TGCGCCAGCAGCCAAGATTTCCTAAGTGGGAAAAAGAACGAGCAGTACTTC.

V and J are TRBV19 and TRBJ1-1; 7 bases map to TRBD1. The length of the CDR3 is 13 residues. Germline CDR1 and CDR2: LNHDA and SQIVND (reference sequence). J lost 0 bases, V lost 8 bases, and 3 bases had no gene match. Here the CDR3 DNA reads TGTGCCAGTGGGGACAGACTGAACACTGAAGCTTTCTTT. Translated: CASGDRLNTEAFF.

The rearrangement uses TRBV4-2 and TRBJ1-4, with D hard to call. In germline, CDR1 is LGHNA, CDR2 YNFKEQ. CDR3 length equals 14 residues. Trimming cost V 8 bases and J 8 bases, with 18 bases left between them. CDR3 sequence reads: CASGIVGSTEKLFF. The CDR3 bases are TGTGCCAGCGGAATTGTGGGGTCTACGGAAAAACTGTTTTTT.

The chain is built from TRBV5-4 and TRBJ2-6; D is unclear. V lost 0 bases to trimming and J lost 4 bases, with 5 bases between them. The CDR3 spans 14 residues. Germline lookup yields CDR1 SGHNT and CDR2 YYREEE (reference sequence). CDR3 in DNA: TGTGCCAGCAGCTTGGCGGCGGGGGCCAACGTCCTGACTTTC. Translated, it gives CASSLAAGANVLTF.

The V gene is TRBV5-1, the J gene TRBJ1-1, with 8 bases fitting TRBD1. The CDR3 is made up of 13 amino acids. With V trimmed by 0 bases and J by 10 bases, 5 bases remained unmatched. Germline V gene lookup returns CDR1 SGHRS and CDR2 YFSETQ. The CDR3, as DNA: TGCGCCAGCAGCTTGGCAGGGGGCCACGGAGCTTTCTTT. Translating gives CASSLAGGHGAFF.

V and J are TRBV5-1 and TRBJ1-1; TRBD1 is a possible D gene (5 bases). Germline CDR1 reads SGHRS; CDR2 reads YFSETQ. Trimming pared 5 bases from V and 0 bases from J, leaving 14 bases between. CDR3 size: 15 residues. The CDR3 region has the DNA TGCGCCAGCAGTCGGCCAGGGCAAATGAACACTGAAGCTTTCTTT. Translating gives CASSRPGQMNTEAFF.

The V call is TRBV5-6, the J call TRBJ1-3; the D gene is possibly TRBD1 (6 bases). CDR1 and CDR2 from the germline V gene are SGHDT and YYEEEE. The V gene lost 2 bases and the J gene lost 4 bases, with 16 bases spanning the gap. The CDR3 has 16 amino acids. CDR3 DNA: TGTGCCAGCAGCTTTACAGGGTCAGGAACGGGAAACACCATATATTTT. This codes for CASSFTGSGTGNTIYF.

The J gene is TRBJ2-7, the V gene TRBV11-2, with D perhaps matching TRBD2 (5 bases). The length of the CDR3 is 13 residues. V was pared by 5 bases and J by 6 bases, with 14 bases between. Germline assignment: CDR1 SGHAT and CDR2 FQNNGV. CDR3 DNA: TGTGCCAGCAGCCTCTACCCACGGGGCGAGCAGTACTTC. Translated, it gives CASSLYPRGEQYF.

The chain uses TRBV19 and TRBJ1-5; D perhaps matches TRBD1 (6 bases). Between the trimmed V and J ends, which lost 4 bases and 0 bases, there was a span of 16 bases. Per germline, CDR1 LNHDA and CDR2 SQIVND (reference sequence). The CDR3 runs to 17 residues. CDR3 DNA sequence: TGTGCCAGTAGTACCCGGGACACAAATTATAGCAATCAGCCCCAGCATTTT. It codes for CASSTRDTNYSNQPQHF.

The gene calls are TRBV25-1 and TRBJ2-5, with D possibly TRBD1 on 5 matching bases. This CDR3 has 15 residues. Trimming left V 3 bases short and J 0 bases short, with 11 bases between. Germline V gene data show CDR1 as MGHDK and CDR2 as SYGVNS. This chain's CDR3 is CASSDVRAHQETQYF. CDR3 DNA sequence: TGTGCCAGCAGTGATGTCAGGGCTCACCAAGAGACCCAGTACTTC.

The rearrangement joins TRBV7-9 to TRBJ2-3; 7 bases are a match to TRBD2. This CDR3 comprises 16 residues. The J segment lost 0 bases and the V segment lost 8 bases, leaving 11 bases of the junction unmatched. Looked up from germline, CDR1 is SEHNR and CDR2 is FQNEAQ (reference sequence). The CDR3 is CASGRGGRASTDTQYF. DNA for the CDR3: TGTGCCAGCGGTCGGGGTGGGAGGGCGAGCACAGATACGCAGTATTTT.

This clone was observed once. The chain combines TRBV28 with TRBJ2-3, with 7 bases lining up with TRBD1. V trimming: 1 base; J trimming: 2 bases; junction bases outside the gene matches: 12. Germline V lookup: CDR1 MDHEN, CDR2 SYDVKM. CDR3 length: 18 amino acids. CDR3 DNA: TGTGCCAGCAGTTTATCCCCTGGGTTAGGGGGCCTCACAGATACGCAGTATTTT. Its translation: CASSLSPGLGGLTDTQYF. Variable domain in full (rest from reference TRBV28 and TRBJ2-3): DVKVTQSSRYLVKRTGEKVFLECVQDMDHENMFWYRQDPGLGLRLIYFSYDVKMKEKGDIPEGYSVSREKKERFSLILESASTNQTSMYLCASSLSPGLGGLTDTQYFGPGTRLTVL.

The chain is built from TRBV6-5 and TRBJ2-1; tentative D call: TRBD2 (5 bases). CDR3 length: 15 residues. CDR1 and CDR2 (germline): MNHEY, SVGAGI. The ends were cut back, 2 bases at V and 2 bases at J, with 10 bases in the middle. The DNA of the CDR3 is TGTGCCAGCAGTTACGAACTAGGAACCTACAATGAGCAGTTCTTC. Protein: CASSYELGTYNEQFF.

The gene calls are TRBV7-2 and TRBJ1-6, with D possibly matching TRBD1 (5 bases). The CDR3 has 18 residues. CDR1 is SGHTA and CDR2 is FQGNSA in the germline V gene. Trimming pared 8 bases from V and 0 bases from J, leaving 20 bases between. The CDR3, as DNA: TGTGCCAGCCGAAACCCGGGGGTTAGGGACTCCTATAATTCACCCCTCCACTTT. It yields the protein CASRNPGVRDSYNSPLHF.

V usage is TRBV5-1 and J usage is TRBJ2-7; D might be TRBD1 (6 bases). This CDR3 comprises 15 residues. V lost 4 bases and J lost 0, with 14 bases in between. Germline assignment: CDR1 SGHRS and CDR2 YFSETQ. The CDR3: CASSTTGRSSYEQYF. The DNA of the CDR3 is TGCGCCAGCAGCACGACAGGCCGCAGCTCCTACGAGCAGTACTTC.

The V call is TRBV4-1, the J call TRBJ2-7, with 9 nucleotides matching TRBD2. The CDR3 totals 16 residues. The germline gives CDR1 MGHRA, CDR2 YSYEKL. Losses at the gene ends were 2 bases for V and 2 bases for J; bases not matched to a gene: 7. The CDR3 bases are TGCGCCAGCAGCCAACCCACGACTAGCGGAACCTACGAGCAGTACTTC. It yields the protein CASSQPTTSGTYEQYF.

This rearrangement joins TRBV5-8 to TRBJ1-5; 11 bases align to TRBD1. CDR3 length: 16 amino acids. The V and J ends lost 4 bases and 1 base, in that order; junction bases with no gene match: 4. The germline V gene encodes CDR1 SGHTS and CDR2 YDEGEE. The CDR3 loop is CASSRGQGASNQPQHF. In DNA, the CDR3 is TGTGCCAGCAGCCGAGGACAGGGGGCAAGCAATCAGCCCCAGCATTTT.

The CDR3 is CASGGAYNEQFF. Written as DNA, the CDR3 is TGTGCCAGCGGCGGGGCCTACAATGAGCAGTTCTTC. The V gene is TRBV6-7, the J gene TRBJ2-1; a weak D match, TRBD2 (6 bases). TRBV6-7 belongs to the ORF category, with a function that is uncertain. V dropped 8 bases and J dropped 2 bases, with 7 bases sitting between them. This CDR3 has 12 residues.